The 16 T cell receptor beta chains below come from one sample, sequenced in a study of PD-L1 blockade in urothelial cancer. The assay was immunoSEQ multiplex PCR, and TCRdb's table has in-frame clones only and misses some. The table has roughly 63,000 clones, roughly 76% seen once. Time point specified: pretreatment peripheral blood. Sequencing was performed on PBMCs, taken around atezolizumab (anti-PD-L1) treatment. The receptors here all came from a man between 65 and 85 years old with urothelial cancer.

V and J are TRBV14 and TRBJ2-3; maybe TRBD1 (5 bases). V lost 0 bases to trimming and J lost 10 bases, with 11 bases between them. Germline V CDR1 and CDR2: SGHDN, FVKESK. This CDR3 is 13 amino acids long. Here the CDR3 reads CASSQDILGAQYF. As DNA, the CDR3 is TGTGCCAGCAGCCAAGATATCCTAGGGGCGCAGTATTTT.

The V call is TRBV10-3, the J call TRBJ1-1; 8 nucleotides match TRBD1. Germline V lookup: CDR1 ENHRY, CDR2 SYGVKD. The CDR3 length is 15 residues. Trimming cost V 5 bases and J 0 bases; bases outside gene matches: 5. This chain's CDR3 is CAISPGTGMNTEAFF. DNA for the CDR3: TGTGCCATCAGTCCCGGGACAGGAATGAACACTGAAGCTTTCTTT.

The chain joins TRBV7-9 to TRBJ2-5, with no clear D. The CDR3 has 14 amino acids. Germline V gene lookup returns CDR1 SEHNR and CDR2 FQNEAQ (reference sequence). V shed 4 bases and J shed 7 bases, with 16 bases lying between them. In nucleotides, the CDR3 is TGTGCCAGCAGCTCCCCGGCGGTCTCGGGGACCCAGTACTTC. It is translated as CASSSPAVSGTQYF.

The chain recombines TRBV27 with TRBJ2-3; 9 bases line up with TRBD1. The CDR3 covers 16 residues. J lost 4 bases, V lost 2 bases, and 7 bases had no gene match. Germline CDR1 reads MNHEY; CDR2 reads SMNVEV (reference sequence). The CDR3 loop is CASSLLGQGVADTQYF. In DNA form, the CDR3 reads TGTGCCAGCAGTTTACTGGGACAGGGAGTGGCAGATACGCAGTATTTT.

Relative to its sample, this clone is medium-sized. V and J are TRBV27 and TRBJ2-1; D not certain. V was pared by 2 bases and J by 8 bases, with 10 bases between. Germline assignment: CDR1 MNHEY and CDR2 SMNVEV (reference sequence). The CDR3 extends over 13 amino acids. CDR3 in DNA: TGTGCCAGCAGTTTAATCTCACGGGATGAGCAGTTCTTC. Its protein is CASSLISRDEQFF.

The chain employs TRBV5-1 and TRBJ2-1; D gene uncertain. Trimming took off 8 bases at V and 0 bases at J, with 9 bases between the two ends. Germline loops: CDR1 SGHRS, CDR2 YFSETQ. This CDR3 has 13 residues. This CDR3 is CASSLSSYNEQFF. CDR3 in DNA: TGCGCCAGTTCACTTAGCTCCTACAATGAGCAGTTCTTC.

This chain uses TRBV2 with TRBJ1-2; D is perhaps TRBD1 (5 bases). Germline CDR1 and CDR2: SNHLY and FYNNEI. The CDR3 consists of 14 residues. V was clipped by 8 bases and J by 1 base, with 14 bases between them. The CDR3 sequence: CASGDGGFNYGYTF. CDR3 coding DNA: TGTGCCAGCGGCGACGGGGGGTTTAACTATGGCTACACCTTC.

The chain combines TRBV9 with TRBJ1-2; TRBD1 aligns across 10 bases. V gave up 8 bases and J gave up 6 bases; unmatched junction bases: 7. CDR1 is SGDLS and CDR2 is YYNGEE in the germline V gene. The CDR3 is 13 amino acids. CDR3 nucleotides: TGTGCCAGTGGACCCGGGACAGGGGATGGCTACACCTTC. The encoded protein is CASGPGTGDGYTF.

The chain uses TRBV29-1 and TRBJ1-1, with 9 bases aligning to TRBD1. Per the germline V gene, CDR1 is SQVTM and CDR2 is ANQGSEA. The CDR3 has 14 residues. With V trimmed by 1 base and J by 5 bases, 5 bases remained unmatched. The CDR3 DNA follows: TGCAGCGTTGAAGTACAGGGGGCGGTGACTGAAGCTTTCTTT. Its translation: CSVEVQGAVTEAFF.

The genes are TRBV4-1 and TRBJ2-3, with 10 bases that match TRBD1. This CDR3 comprises 16 residues. V lost 3 bases and J lost 2; bases outside the gene matches: 5. CDR1 and CDR2 (germline): MGHRA, YSYEKL. The CDR3 spells CASSHGQGGPTDTQYF. The CDR3 nucleotides are TGCGCCAGCAGCCATGGACAGGGGGGTCCCACAGATACGCAGTATTTT.

The chain is built from TRBV5-1 and TRBJ1-2; 11 nucleotides match TRBD1. The CDR3 totals 15 residues. With V trimmed by 0 bases and J by 4 bases, 2 bases remained unmatched. From germline, CDR1 is SGHRS and CDR2 YFSETQ. In DNA form, the CDR3 reads TGCGCCAGCAGCTTGGAGGGACAGGGGGTCTATGGCTACACCTTC. Translating it yields CASSLEGQGVYGYTF.

This clone was detected a few times. The genes are TRBV5-4 and TRBJ1-1; TRBD1 matches at 9 bases. This CDR3 has 16 amino acids. The germline V gene has CDR1 SGHNT and CDR2 YYREEE (reference sequence). The trim removed 4 bases at V and 5 bases at J, leaving 12 bases unmatched. The CDR3 protein is CASSTPKGQGGTEAFF. The CDR3 nucleotides read TGTGCCAGCAGCACCCCCAAGGGACAGGGAGGAACTGAAGCTTTCTTT.

The chain couples TRBV5-1 to TRBJ2-2; D gene unclear. Looked up from germline, CDR1 is SGHRS and CDR2 is YFSETQ. Trimming took 0 bases from V and 1 from J, leaving 10 bases between them. CDR3 length equals 16 residues. The DNA for the CDR3 is TGCGCCAGCAGCTTGGCCGGTCAGGTGAACACCGGGGAGCTGTTTTTT. Amino acid sequence: CASSLAGQVNTGELFF.

This chain connects TRBV7-9 to TRBJ1-2; D gene uncertain. Deletions cut 1 base from V and 8 bases from J, with 11 bases between. CDR1 and CDR2 from the germline V gene are SEHNR and FQNEAQ (reference sequence). CDR3 size: 13 residues. This CDR3 reads CASSLETTGGYTF. CDR3 bases: TGTGCCAGCAGCTTAGAGACGACGGGGGGCTACACCTTC.

The rearrangement links TRBV7-3 to TRBJ2-1, with D possibly being TRBD2 (6 bases). This CDR3 comprises 16 residues. Germline CDR1 and CDR2: SGHTA and FQGTGA. The V end lost 5 bases, the J end lost 4 bases, and 18 bases lay between the germline ends. The DNA for the CDR3 is TGTGCCAGCAGCCCCACCGGGACTCCGACGTACAATGAGCAGTTCTTC. Translating gives CASSPTGTPTYNEQFF.

This chain joins TRBV10-3 and TRBJ2-7; 9 positions match TRBD2. Germline CDR1 ENHRY, CDR2 SYGVKD. J gave up 1 base and V 4 bases, and 2 bases lay outside the gene matches. There are 14 residues in the CDR3. The CDR3 coding sequence is TGTGCCATCAGTGGGACTAGCGAGTCCTACGAGCAGTACTTC. Residues: CAISGTSESYEQYF.